Listed below are T cell receptor beta chains from one sample, sequenced in a study of blood T cells in healthy people across ages. One entry per CDR3 protein, called by TCRdb with MiXCR from the 5' RACE reads. The sample includes some 780,000 distinct CDR3 sequences, approximately 53% seen only once; the top ten take roughly 24%. Sequences were obtained from blood. The receptors come from a man aged 35-49 years in good health. Both conserved end residues are part of each CDR3. D genes are given only for firm matches. Not every row has a clone size; where given, it reads once, few, many or a size class.

>TRBJ2-1|TRBV12-3/TRBV12-4|TRBD2|few
CASSLAGGVNNEQFF
TGTGCCAGCAGTTTGGCGGGGGGGGTGAACAATGAGCAGTTCTTC
>TRBJ2-3|TRBV20-1|TRBD2|-
CSASSLAGVLNTQYF
TGCAGTGCTTCTTCACTAGCGGGAGTACTTAATACGCAGTATTTT
>TRBJ2-7|TRBV5-5|-|-
CASSLELGRAYEQYF
TGTGCCAGCAGCTTGGAGCTGGGACGGGCCTACGAGCAGTACTTC
>TRBJ2-7|TRBV11-1|-|-
CASSLGLASAYEQYF
TGTGCCAGCAGCTTAGGTCTAGCGTCAGCCTACGAGCAGTACTTC
>TRBJ2-6|TRBV6-2/TRBV6-3|-|-
CASSFRQFSGANVLTF
TGTGCCAGCAGTTTTAGACAGTTCTCTGGGGCCAACGTCCTGACTTTC
>TRBJ2-1|TRBV5-1|TRBD1|-
CASSVQGVQNNEQFF
TGCGCCAGCAGCGTACAGGGGGTACAAAACAATGAGCAGTTCTTC
>TRBJ2-5|TRBV5-5|TRBD2|-
CASSLERAGSETQYF
TGTGCCAGCAGCTTGGAACGAGCGGGATCGGAGACCCAGTACTTC
>TRBJ2-3|TRBV27|-|few
CASSSDPVGTDTQYF
TGTGCCAGCAGTTCAGACCCAGTGGGCACAGATACGCAGTATTTT
>TRBJ2-3|TRBV6-4|-|many
CASSDGSDTQYF
TGTGCCAGCAGTGACGGGTCAGATACGCAGTATTTT
>TRBJ2-1|TRBV24-1|TRBD2|few
CATATTSGKGNEQFF
TGTGCCACCGCCACGACTAGCGGGAAAGGCAATGAGCAGTTCTTC
>TRBJ1-3|TRBV4-2|-|-
CASSQEALPSGNTIYF
TGTGCCAGCAGCCAAGAGGCGCTTCCCTCTGGAAACACCATATATTTT
>TRBJ2-3|TRBV11-3|TRBD1|-
CASSSYGTGDYTQYF
TGTGCCAGCAGCTCATACGGGACAGGAGACTATACGCAGTATTTT
>TRBJ1-2|TRBV30|-|-
CAWSRLTRYGYTF
TGTGCCTGGAGCCGGTTGACTCGGTATGGCTACACCTTC